This T cell receptor beta chain was found in a study of T cell repertoires in cytomegalovirus infection. In the study overall: CMV infection together with matching HLA type was indicated by public TCR beta signatures.

Findings and limits, study-wide: There were carriers of CMV plus the relevant HLA, and cumulative public TCR beta family frequency identified them.

A note on this clonotype: Its antigen is not known.

TCRdb reprocessed the reads with MiXCR, giving one entry per CDR3 protein. The sample has some 800,000 distinct CDR3 sequences, 32% seen once; the top ten hold 9.5% to 15%. V gave up 6 bases and J gave up 4 bases, with 14 bases separating them. Germline V gene data show CDR1 as SGHRS and CDR2 as YFSETQ. CDR3 size: 13 residues. This sequence joins TRBV5-1 and TRBJ2-7; no reliable D call. Sequencing was performed on cultured CD8+ T cells from PBMCs, taken from culture after CMV antigen stimulation. The receptor comes from a human donor in good health (CMV status not recorded). Some clones in this sample may be carry-over from other donors' samples. This CDR3 reads CASTDDLGYEQYV. In DNA form, the CDR3 reads TGCGCCAGCACTGACGACTTGGGTTACGAGCAGTACGTC.